This T cell receptor (beta chain) originates from a study of response to subunit inactivated influenza vaccine. TCRdb analysed the RT-PCR reads with MiXCR anew, one entry per CDR3 protein. This sample has approximately 570,000 distinct CDR3 sequences, with roughly 8.2% found just once. This CDR3 is 18 amino acids long. Germline assignment: CDR1 SGHAT and CDR2 FQNNGV. V was pared by 0 bases and J by 0 bases, with 15 bases between. About this clonotype: As yet, its antigen is unknown.

Study-wide findings and caveats: The authors suggested that few new T cells are recruited per seasonal influenza vaccination.

This specimen was PBMCs from blood, taken less than 30 months after vaccination. This TCR derives from a man aged 50 to 69 who received an inactivated influenza vaccine. The chain employs TRBV11-2 and TRBJ2-4; possibly TRBD2 for D (6 bases). CDR3 sequence: CASSLDFLRGLAKNIQYF. In nucleotides, the CDR3 is TGTGCCAGCAGCTTAGATTTTCTGAGGGGACTAGCCAAAAACATTCAGTACTTC.